The subject of this entry is one T cell receptor beta chain. CDR1 MNHEY and CDR2 SVGAGI come from the germline V gene. The CDR3 loop spans 13 amino acids. Trimming stripped 5 bases from V and 6 bases from J, with 12 bases between. The record originates from a study of blood T cell repertoires in COVID-19. Overall study context: Samples representing acute and convalescent COVID-19 were sourced from the United States, Italy and Spain. PBMCs, B-cell-depleted T cells, or T cells were the source of the cDNA or gDNA that made up the material.

Authors' data handling: Reference gene primer amplification yielded estimated nucleated cell counts. Method: immunoSEQ multiplex PCR; TCRdb's copy keeps in-frame clones and lacks some. That table furnishes V, J and clone size, whereas the DNA furnished D and trimming. The table records fewer than 300,000 clones, around 86% of them present only once. This sequence originates from a man in his forties or fifties with COVID-19, enrolled during active disease. V gene TRBV6-5 combines with J gene TRBJ2-3, with D possibly TRBD2 on 5 matching bases. What was sequenced was peripheral blood. CDR3 in amino acids: CASSPDFADTQYF. DNA for the CDR3: TGTGCCAGCAGTCCGGACTTCGCCGATACGCAGTATTTT.